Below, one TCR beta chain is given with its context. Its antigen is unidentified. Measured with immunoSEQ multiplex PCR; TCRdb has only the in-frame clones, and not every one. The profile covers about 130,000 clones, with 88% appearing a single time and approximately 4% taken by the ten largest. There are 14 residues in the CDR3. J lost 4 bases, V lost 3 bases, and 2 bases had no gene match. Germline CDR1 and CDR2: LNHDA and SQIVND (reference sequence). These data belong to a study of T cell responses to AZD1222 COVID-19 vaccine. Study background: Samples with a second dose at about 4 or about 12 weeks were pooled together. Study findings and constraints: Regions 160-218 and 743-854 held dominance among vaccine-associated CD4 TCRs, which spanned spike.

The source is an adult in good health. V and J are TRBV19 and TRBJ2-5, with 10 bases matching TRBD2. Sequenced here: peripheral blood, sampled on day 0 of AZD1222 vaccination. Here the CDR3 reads CASSMGLASETQYF. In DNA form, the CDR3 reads TGTGCCAGTAGTATGGGACTAGCGTCAGAGACCCAGTACTTC.